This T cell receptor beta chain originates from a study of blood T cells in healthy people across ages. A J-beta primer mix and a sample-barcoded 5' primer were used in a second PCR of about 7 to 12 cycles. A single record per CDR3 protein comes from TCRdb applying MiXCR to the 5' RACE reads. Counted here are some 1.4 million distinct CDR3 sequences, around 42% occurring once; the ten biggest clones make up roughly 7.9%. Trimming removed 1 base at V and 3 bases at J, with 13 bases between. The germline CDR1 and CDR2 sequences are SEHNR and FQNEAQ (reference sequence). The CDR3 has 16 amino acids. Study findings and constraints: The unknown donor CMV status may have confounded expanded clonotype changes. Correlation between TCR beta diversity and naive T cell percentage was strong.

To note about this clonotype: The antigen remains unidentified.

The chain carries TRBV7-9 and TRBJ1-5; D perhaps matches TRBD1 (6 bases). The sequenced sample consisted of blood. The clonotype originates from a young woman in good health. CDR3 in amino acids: CASSLGGAGDNQPQHF. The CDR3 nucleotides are TGTGCCAGCAGCTTAGGTGGGGCAGGGGACAATCAGCCCCAGCATTTT. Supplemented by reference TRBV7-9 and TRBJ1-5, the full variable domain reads DTGVSQNPRHKITKRGQNVTFRCDPISEHNRLYWYRQTLGQGPEFLTYFQNEAQLEKSRLLSDRFSAERPKGSFSTLEIQRTEQGDSAMYLCASSLGGAGDNQPQHFGDGTRLSIL.